This T cell receptor beta chain emerged from a study of blood T cell repertoires in COVID-19. On the study more broadly: COVID-19 samples from acute and convalescent phases originated in the United States, Italy and Spain. T cells, B-cell-depleted T cells, or PBMCs provided the cDNA or gDNA that served as material.

Deletions cut 7 bases from V and 1 base from J, with 13 bases between. From germline, CDR1 is MDHEN and CDR2 SYDVKM. This CDR3 region has 14 residues. In the authors' methods: It was from reference gene primer amplification that nucleated cell counts were estimated. Method: immunoSEQ multiplex PCR; TCRdb's copy keeps in-frame clones and lacks some. V, J and clone size were drawn from that table, and D and trimming were deduced from the DNA. The sample comprises 23,000 or so clones, approximately 92% of which are singletons, and about 8% rests with the top ten. The sequenced material came from peripheral blood. This sequence was found in a human donor in a cohort sampled during active COVID-19. The J gene is TRBJ1-2, the V gene TRBV28, with no clear D. The CDR3 DNA is TGTGCCAGCACCCCGGGTCCAGTTAACTATGGCTACACCTTC. This gives the protein CASTPGPVNYGYTF.